The rows below give T cell receptor beta chains drawn from one sample of a study of T-cell reconstitution after alpha-beta-depleted transplantation in children. MiXCR was run by TCRdb on the PCR reads, yielding one entry per CDR3 protein. The sample includes hundreds of thousands of distinct CDR3 sequences, around 13% of them seen just once. The sequencing used PBMCs, collected before TCRalphabeta/CD19-depleted stem cell transplant. The receptor source for this set is a girl aged 2 to 10 with congenital amegakaryocytic thrombocytopenia, due to receive a stem cell transplant. CDR3s include the opening cysteine and the closing phenylalanine or tryptophan. The D gene is left open where the match is weak. Only some rows state a clone size, as once, few, many or a class for expanded clones.

D,V,size,length,J,DNA,CDR3
-,TRBV29-1,few,13,TRBJ1-2,TGCAGCGCAGATGTTTTAGTAGGCTATGGCTACACCTTC,CSADVLVGYGYTF
-,TRBV12-3/TRBV12-4,-,17,TRBJ2-1,TGTGCCAGCAGGATTAGGGTCGGCCTCGCCTCCTACAATGAGCAGTTCTTC,CASRIRVGLASYNEQFF
-,TRBV3-1,few,14,TRBJ2-7,TGTGCCAGCAGCCAGGGGCCAGAGTACTACGAGCAGTACTTC,CASSQGPEYYEQYF
-,TRBV20-1,many,12,TRBJ2-7,TGCAGCGTTGACAGGCTTACCTACGAGCAGTACTTC,CSVDRLTYEQYF
TRBD2,TRBV20-1,-,17,TRBJ2-1,TGCAGTGCTAGTGGGCCCGGGGCGGGAGTGTCCTACAATGAGCAGTTCTTC,CSASGPGAGVSYNEQFF
-,TRBV15,few,18,TRBJ2-1,TGTGCCACCAGCAGAGAACCCCCCCCTACGAGCTCCTACAATGAGCAGTTCTTC,CATSREPPPTSSYNEQFF
-,TRBV4-1,many,18,TRBJ2-1,TGCGCCAGCAGCCAAGAAGGGGTGACAGGACTCAACAGAAATGAGCAGTTCTTC,CASSQEGVTGLNRNEQFF
-,TRBV6-5,-,16,TRBJ2-3,TGTGCCAGCAGTTCTCGGGGGGCGTATAGCACAGATACGCAGTATTTT,CASSSRGAYSTDTQYF
-,TRBV20-1,many,16,TRBJ1-6,TGCAGTGCCAAAGGGGACAAAGCACCGTATAATTCACCCCTCCACTTT,CSAKGDKAPYNSPLHF
-,TRBV12-3/TRBV12-4,many,15,TRBJ2-5,TGTGCCAGCAGTCGTAGTGACAGGTTCCAAGAGACCCAGTACTTC,CASSRSDRFQETQYF
-,TRBV15,many,11,TRBJ2-7,TGTGCCACCAGCAGAGATCTGAAGCAGTACTTC,CATSRDLKQYF
TRBD2,TRBV7-2,-,16,TRBJ2-5,TGTGCCAGCAGCCAAAACGGGGGGGGAAAGGTAGAGACCCAGTACTTC,CASSQNGGGKVETQYF
-,TRBV7-8,many,13,TRBJ2-5,TGTGCCAGCAGCCCACCGAACCAAGAGACCCAGTACTTC,CASSPPNQETQYF
-,TRBV5-1,few,12,TRBJ2-5,TGCGCCAGCAGCTTGGTGGGGCCAGACCAGTACTTC,CASSLVGPDQYF
TRBD2,TRBV5-1,many,17,TRBJ2-3,TGCGCCAGCAGCTTGGGGACAGGGACTAGCGGAACAGATACGCAGTATTTT,CASSLGTGTSGTDTQYF
-,TRBV10-1,many,12,TRBJ2-1,TGCGCCAGCAGTGAGTCGGGAGCCGAGCAGTTCTTC,CASSESGAEQFF
TRBD2,TRBV20-1,many,15,TRBJ2-3,TGCAGTGCCCCGGGACTAGCGGGAGCAACAGATACGCAGTATTTT,CSAPGLAGATDTQYF
TRBD2,TRBV5-1,few,16,TRBJ2-2,TGCGCCAGCAGCCCCGGACTAGAGGAACTGTCCGGGGAGCTGTTTTTT,CASSPGLEELSGELFF
TRBD1,TRBV28,few,12,TRBJ1-1,TGTGCCAGCCGACAGGGGGCCAATGAAGCTTTCTTT,CASRQGANEAFF
-,TRBV7-6,few,13,TRBJ2-3,TGTGCCAGCAGTTCCAAATTGGCAGATACGCAGTATTTT,CASSSKLADTQYF
-,TRBV5-1,many,15,TRBJ2-1,TGCGCCAGCAGGCCGGGGACCAGCTCCTACAATGAGCAGTTCTTC,CASRPGTSSYNEQFF
TRBD1,TRBV20-1,-,16,TRBJ1-1,TGCAGTGCTAGAGACCCCCGAGGGGGCCGGGGCGCTGAAGCTTTCTTT,CSARDPRGGRGAEAFF
TRBD2,TRBV24-1,few,20,TRBJ2-1,TGTGCCACCGCGCGACGAATAGGAGCTAGCGGGAAATACTCCTACAATGAGCAGTTCTTC,CATARRIGASGKYSYNEQFF
-,TRBV19,few,15,TRBJ2-7,TGTGCCAGTAGTACTGCCGGGACGGCCGCCTACGAGCAGTACTTC,CASSTAGTAAYEQYF
-,TRBV20-1,many,13,TRBJ2-3,TGCAGTGCCGCGAGGTCCAACACAGATACGCAGTATTTT,CSAARSNTDTQYF
TRBD2,TRBV7-6,many,15,TRBJ2-1,TGTGCCAGCAGCCCGACTAGCGGGAGTAGCGATGAGCAGTTCTTC,CASSPTSGSSDEQFF
-,TRBV12-3/TRBV12-4,-,15,TRBJ1-1,TGTGCCAGCAGCCCTTGGGCCCGACAAGAGAACGAAGCTTTCTTT,CASSPWARQENEAFF
-,TRBV6-5,many,15,TRBJ1-1,TGTGCCAGCAGTTACTCGACCGGGGTCTACGGGGAAGCTTTCTTT,CASSYSTGVYGEAFF
TRBD1,TRBV14,few,13,TRBJ2-7,TGTGCCAGCAGAGGGACAGGGCTCCACGAGCAGTACTTC,CASRGTGLHEQYF
TRBD2,TRBV20-1,once,17,TRBJ2-3,TGCAGTGCGAGGACTAGCGGGAGGGCTAGGCGGGGAGAGACGCAGTATTTT,CSARTSGRARRGETQYF
-,TRBV12-3/TRBV12-4,many,14,TRBJ2-2,TGTGCCAGCAGTTTCCAGTCCCCTCCCGGGGAGCTGTTTTTT,CASSFQSPPGELFF
-,TRBV6-5,few,11,TRBJ1-1,TGTGCCAGCTCCCCGGGGTCTGAAGCTTTCTTT,CASSPGSEAFF
TRBD2,TRBV7-9,-,15,TRBJ2-7,TGTGCCAGCAGCGAATTCACTAGCGGAAACTACGAGCAGTACTTC,CASSEFTSGNYEQYF
-,TRBV5-1,-,14,TRBJ2-7,TGCGCCAGCAGCTTGGGGCACAGCTACTACGAGCAGTACTTC,CASSLGHSYYEQYF
-,TRBV2,few,14,TRBJ2-5,TGTGCCAGCGCCTTGACTAGTATTCAAGAGACCCAGTACTTC,CASALTSIQETQYF
-,TRBV16,-,15,TRBJ2-6,TGTGCCAGCAGCGAAGACGTCTCTGGGGCCAACGTCCTGACTTTC,CASSEDVSGANVLTF